This entry lists 25 T cell receptor beta chains sequenced from one sample in a study of Ad26.COV2.S vaccination and SARS-CoV-2 variants. Clones were read by immunoSEQ multiplex PCR, and TCRdb kept only the in-frame ones, dropping some. The sample consists of under 550,000 clones, 88% of them appearing once. Treatment described: some 19 received Ad26.COV2.S at low or high dose, single or two shots; 5 received placebo; per-sample allocation not given. Sampling took place 63 days after the first vaccine or placebo injection. The input for sequencing was peripheral blood, taken in a trial of Ad26.COV2.S vaccine versus placebo. All receptors come from a person between 18 and 65 years old who received the Ad26.COV2.S COVID-19 vaccine or a placebo.

This chain joins TRBV29-1 and TRBJ1-2; 11 bases fit TRBD1. The CDR3 sequence is 14 residues long. Germline values: CDR1 SQVTM, CDR2 ANQGSEA. J was trimmed by 4 bases and V by 7 bases; bases with no gene match: 8. The CDR3 is CSARGQGGFYGYTF. The DNA for the CDR3 is TGCAGCGCTAGGGGACAGGGGGGATTCTATGGCTACACCTTC.

The genes are TRBV19 and TRBJ2-3, with D perhaps TRBD1 (6 bases). Trimming removed 3 bases at V and 6 bases at J, with 19 bases between. The V gene's germline CDR1 is LNHDA and CDR2 SQIVND (reference sequence). The CDR3 sequence is 16 residues long. CDR3 loop: CASSIKAQGSSDTQYF. The DNA for the CDR3 is TGTGCCAGTAGTATCAAGGCTCAGGGGAGTTCGGATACGCAGTATTTT.

Points on this clone: This sample also contains other DNA sequences that code for the same CDR3. This chain links TRBV3-1 (or the pseudogene TRBV3-2) with TRBJ1-1, with a tentative D call TRBD1 (5 bases). Looked up from germline, CDR1 is LGHDT and CDR2 is YNNKEL (reference sequence). The CDR3 is 14 amino acids. V lost 3 bases to trimming and J lost 2 bases, with 10 bases between them. DNA for the CDR3: TGTGCCAGCAGCCAGGGGGGGGGAAACACTGAAGCTTTCTTT. This sequence encodes CASSQGGGNTEAFF.

The chain couples TRBV2 to TRBJ1-6; D is unresolved. The CDR3 has 13 amino acids. Trimming pared 4 bases from V and 7 bases from J, leaving 8 bases between. Germline-derived CDR1 and CDR2 are SNHLY and FYNNEI. CDR3 amino acids: CASSGDLNSPLHF. Written as DNA, the CDR3 is TGTGCCAGCAGTGGAGACCTAAATTCACCCCTCCACTTT.

The chain couples TRBV9 to TRBJ1-2; D possibly corresponds to TRBD1 (5 bases). The V gene's germline CDR1 is SGDLS and CDR2 YYNGEE. The CDR3 is 13 residues long. Trimming pared 4 bases from V and 3 bases from J, leaving 10 bases between. The CDR3 is CASSPRGDYGYTF. The DNA of the CDR3 is TGTGCCAGCAGCCCGAGGGGAGACTATGGCTACACCTTC.

V is TRBV6-5 and J is TRBJ1-2; D is possibly TRBD1 (5 bases). This CDR3 contains 15 residues. CDR1 and CDR2 from the germline V gene are MNHEY and SVGAGI. V was pared by 2 bases and J by 6 bases, with 16 bases between. The CDR3 region has the DNA TGTGCCAGCAGTTACGGGGTTAGGGGTTTGCATGGCTACACCTTC. Protein sequence: CASSYGVRGLHGYTF.

The chain links TRBV5-4 to TRBJ2-3, with 10 bases matching TRBD2. The germline CDR1 and CDR2 sequences are SGHNT and YYREEE (reference sequence). With 4 bases clipped from V and 6 bases from J, the junction kept 8 bases outside the gene matches. The CDR3 extends over 15 amino acids. The CDR3 region is CASSHKRGGLDTQYF. The CDR3 region has the DNA TGTGCCAGCAGCCATAAGCGGGGGGGCCTCGATACGCAGTATTTT.

V is TRBV2 and J is TRBJ1-1, with D possibly being TRBD1 (5 bases). CDR1 is SNHLY, CDR2 FYNNEI, per germline. The CDR3 consists of 13 residues. Trimming cost V 6 bases and J 4 bases, with 12 bases left between them. The DNA of the CDR3 is TGTGCCAGCAGGGATCAGGGTGGCACTGAAGCTTTCTTT. It yields the protein CASRDQGGTEAFF.

The gene calls are TRBV6-4 and TRBJ2-3, with 7 bases matching TRBD2. CDR1 and CDR2 (germline): MRHNA, SNTAGT. The trim removed 5 bases at V and 3 bases at J, leaving 8 bases unmatched. The CDR3 length is 15 residues. In DNA form, the CDR3 reads TGTGCCAGCAGTCTCCAGGGAGGGAGGACAGATACGCAGTATTTT. It is translated as CASSLQGGRTDTQYF.

V usage is TRBV27 and J usage is TRBJ2-7; a possible D gene is TRBD1 (6 bases). The V gene lost 0 bases and the J gene lost 2 bases, with 8 bases spanning the gap. CDR3 size: 14 residues. The germline V gene has CDR1 MNHEY and CDR2 SMNVEV (reference sequence). CDR3 sequence reads: CASSLSTGTYEQYF. DNA for the CDR3: TGTGCCAGCAGTTTATCTACAGGGACCTACGAGCAGTACTTC.

V usage is TRBV7-2 and J usage is TRBJ2-5; 7 nucleotides agree with TRBD1. Per germline, CDR1 SGHTA and CDR2 FQGNSA. V shed 5 bases and J 4 bases; nucleotides not matched to a gene: 10. This CDR3 spans 15 amino acids. In DNA form, the CDR3 reads TGTGCCAGCAGCCCTAGACAGGGCGTGCGAGAGACCCAGTACTTC. It yields the protein CASSPRQGVRETQYF.

J is TRBJ1-1 and V is TRBV25-1, with 9 bases lining up with TRBD1. The ends lost 3 bases at V and 5 bases at J; junction bases unmatched: 4. Looked up from germline, CDR1 is MGHDK and CDR2 is SYGVNS. The CDR3 runs 14 residues. This CDR3 is CASSERDRATEAFF. In DNA form, the CDR3 reads TGTGCCAGCAGTGAGAGGGACAGGGCGACTGAAGCTTTCTTT.

This clone was observed a single time. This sequence joins TRBV18 and TRBJ2-2, with a possible D match to TRBD1 (6 bases). Trimming took 0 bases from V and 2 from J, leaving 10 bases between them. The length of the CDR3 is 16 residues. CDR1 and CDR2 from the germline V gene are KGHSH and LQKENI. DNA of the CDR3: TGTGCCAGCTCACCACCGGGGGCCCCTAACACCGGGGAGCTGTTTTTT. Its protein product is CASSPPGAPNTGELFF.

V gene TRBV7-9 combines with J gene TRBJ1-1; D not resolved. Germline V CDR1 and CDR2: SEHNR, FQNEAQ (reference sequence). Trimming stripped 1 base from V and 4 bases from J, with 13 bases between. The CDR3 has 15 residues. The CDR3 region is CASSLVVGYGTEAFF. CDR3 in DNA: TGTGCCAGCAGCTTAGTAGTAGGGTACGGCACTGAAGCTTTCTTT. Complete variable domain (other parts from reference TRBV7-9 and TRBJ1-1): DTGVSQNPRHKITKRGQNVTFRCDPISEHNRLYWYRQTLGQGPEFLTYFQNEAQLEKSRLLSDRFSAERPKGSFSTLEIQRTEQGDSAMYLCASSLVVGYGTEAFFGQGTRLTVV.

This sequence joins TRBV6-5 and TRBJ2-3; D could derive from TRBD1 or TRBD2 (5 bases each). Germline values: CDR1 MNHEY, CDR2 SVGAGI. The CDR3 contains 12 residues. The DNA of the CDR3 is TGTGCTGTGAGGGGCCCTCCAGATACGCAGTATTTT. Protein sequence: CAVRGPPDTQYF.

V is TRBV4-1 and J is TRBJ2-5; TRBD1 is a possible D gene (5 bases). From germline, CDR1 is MGHRA and CDR2 YSYEKL. V was pared by 0 bases and J by 1 base, with 12 bases between. This CDR3 contains 16 residues. The DNA of the CDR3 is TGCGCCAGCAGCCAAGAATTAGGCAGGGCCCAAGAGACCCAGTACTTC. This gives the protein CASSQELGRAQETQYF.

The chain recombines TRBV2 with TRBJ2-5; D remains unclear. The CDR3 is 12 amino acids. CDR1 SNHLY and CDR2 FYNNEI come from the germline V gene. The V end lost 6 bases, the J end lost 3 bases, and 8 bases lay between the germline ends. CDR3 DNA sequence: TGTGCCAGCAGCGGGTCTGAAGAGACCCAGTACTTC. It specifies CASSGSEETQYF.

V and J are TRBV10-3 and TRBJ2-3; 7 nucleotides match TRBD2. The V and J ends lost 3 bases and 4 bases, in that order; junction bases with no gene match: 4. Germline V gives CDR1 ENHRY, CDR2 SYGVKD. The CDR3 extends over 14 amino acids. The DNA for the CDR3 is TGTGCCATCAGTGACGGGACTAAGGCAGATACGCAGTATTTT. Amino acid sequence: CAISDGTKADTQYF.

The chain combines TRBV5-4 with TRBJ1-1; unclear D gene. There are 13 residues in the CDR3. Trimming removed 2 bases at V and 1 base at J, with 6 bases between. The germline V gene has CDR1 SGHNT and CDR2 YYREEE (reference sequence). The CDR3 here is CASSFIGNTEAFF. DNA for the CDR3: TGTGCCAGCAGCTTCATCGGGAACACTGAAGCTTTCTTT.

The rearrangement joins TRBV5-1 to TRBJ2-1, with D tentatively TRBD1 (8 bases). The CDR3 sequence is 15 residues long. Deletions cut 3 bases from V and 5 bases from J, with 15 bases between. Germline-derived CDR1 and CDR2 are SGHRS and YFSETQ. The CDR3 DNA sequence: TGCGCCAGCAGCTCCCTACAGGGGGGGGACAATGAGCAGTTCTTC. Residues: CASSSLQGGDNEQFF.

This clone was found once. This chain joins TRBV13 and TRBJ2-2; D is ambiguous. From germline, CDR1 is PRHDT and CDR2 FYEKMQ (reference sequence). The CDR3 loop spans 16 amino acids. Trimming shortened V by 2 bases and J by 6 bases, and 16 bases separated the two germline ends. The CDR3 DNA reads as TGTGCCAGCAGCTTAAAGTTTGCCTCTGAACCCGGGGAGCTGTTTTTT. As protein: CASSLKFASEPGELFF.

CDR3 bases: TGTGCCAGTAGACCCCCCGGAGAGAGGGGGCAAACAGATACGCAGTATTTT. It translates to CASRPPGERGQTDTQYF. The rearrangement links TRBV19 to TRBJ2-3; 7 positions agree with TRBD1. V trimming: 6 bases; J trimming: 3 bases; junction bases outside the gene matches: 15. Germline V gene sequence: CDR1 LNHDA, CDR2 SQIVND (reference sequence). The CDR3 is 17 residues long.

This clone occurred once. The chain has TRBV15 and TRBJ1-2; D uncertain. The V and J ends lost 2 bases and 8 bases respectively, with 12 bases between them. This CDR3 is 13 amino acids long. CDR1 is LNHNV and CDR2 is YYDKDF in the germline V gene (reference sequence). The CDR3 loop is CATSRYLSTGYTF. For the CDR3, the DNA is TGTGCCACCAGCAGATACCTGTCTACGGGCTACACCTTC.

The chain recombines TRBV2 with TRBJ1-2, with TRBD1 matching 9 bases. This CDR3 is built from 12 residues. After removal of 4 bases from V and 8 bases from J, the junction contained 2 bases not matched to a gene. In germline, CDR1 is SNHLY, CDR2 FYNNEI. The CDR3, as DNA: TGTGCCAGCAGTGGACAGGGGGTCGGCTACACCTTC. Translating gives CASSGQGVGYTF. Full variable domain (outside the CDR3, taken from reference TRBV2 and TRBJ1-2): EPEVTQTPSHQVTQMGQEVILRCVPISNHLYFYWYRQILGQKVEFLVSFYNNEISEKSEIFDDQFSVERPDGSNFTLKIRSTKLEDSAMYFCASSGQGVGYTFGSGTRLTVV.

In its sample, this clone was seen once. The J gene is TRBJ2-5, the V gene TRBV5-1, with D maybe TRBD1 (6 bases). The V and J ends lost 3 bases and 2 bases respectively, with 11 bases between them. The CDR3 spans 14 residues. Germline CDR1 SGHRS, CDR2 YFSETQ. CDR3 in amino acids: CASSSTGAQETQYF. As DNA, the CDR3 is TGCGCCAGCAGCTCGACAGGAGCACAAGAGACCCAGTACTTC.